Below, 16 T cell receptor beta chains from the same sample are listed, as sequenced in a study of cytomegalovirus exposure and HLA in healthy donors. Profiling relied on immunoSEQ multiplex PCR, and the TCRdb table lists in-frame clones only, not all of them. The sample lists 150,000 to 200,000 clones; roughly 83% were seen once. Sequencing input: PBMCs. The receptors were sampled from a man younger than 45 in good health and CMV-seropositive.

This chain connects TRBV9 to TRBJ2-7; a possible D gene is TRBD2 (5 bases). Trimming took off 2 bases at V and 6 bases at J, with 9 bases between the two ends. This CDR3 has 12 amino acids. The germline V gene has CDR1 SGDLS and CDR2 YYNGEE. CDR3 nucleotide sequence: TGTGCCAGCAGCGTGACCGAGGGCGAGCAGTACTTC. This translates into CASSVTEGEQYF. Looking up the rest from reference TRBV9 and TRBJ2-7 gives the full variable domain: DSGVTQTPKHLITATGQRVTLRCSPRSGDLSVYWYQQSLDQGLQFLIQYYNGEERAKGNILERFSAQQFPDLHSELNLSSLELGDSALYFCASSVTEGEQYFGPGTRLTVT.

A note on this clone: Other DNA sequences in the sample encode the same CDR3. CDR3 in amino acids: CASSVGSLQETQYF. The CDR3 bases are TGTGCCAGCAGCGTAGGTTCTTTACAAGAGACCCAGTACTTC. The J gene is TRBJ2-5, the V gene TRBV9; D not certain. With 0 bases removed from V and 2 bases from J, the gap between germline ends came to 8 bases. CDR3 length equals 14 residues. Germline V lookup: CDR1 SGDLS, CDR2 YYNGEE.

The chain links TRBV18 to TRBJ1-2; 11 positions match TRBD1. J was trimmed by 5 bases and V by 10 bases; bases with no gene match: 6. The CDR3 spans 13 residues. Looked up from germline, CDR1 is KGHSH and CDR2 is LQKENI. The CDR3 sequence: CATSGQGAYGYTF. The CDR3 DNA follows: TGTGCCACCTCCGGACAGGGGGCTTATGGCTACACCTTC. Drawing the rest from reference TRBV18 and TRBJ1-2, the complete variable domain is NAGVMQNPRHLVRRRGQEARLRCSPMKGHSHVYWYRQLPEEGLKFMVYLQKENIIDESGMPKERFSAEFPKEGPSILRIQQVVRGDSAAYFCATSGQGAYGYTFGSGTRLTVV.

DNA of the CDR3: TGTGCCAGCAGCTTCCGGGGTCCCGGGGCTTTCTTT. Its protein product is CASSFRGPGAFF. The V and J genes are TRBV7-8 and TRBJ1-1; D is uncertain. V gave up 3 bases and J gave up 11 bases, with 13 bases separating them. This CDR3 region has 12 residues. Per germline, CDR1 SGHVS and CDR2 FQNEAQ.

The rearrangement uses TRBV6-5 and TRBJ1-1; maybe TRBD1 (5 bases). The CDR3 covers 13 residues. V was pared by 6 bases and J by 3 bases, with 11 bases between. CDR1 and CDR2 from the germline V gene are MNHEY and SVGAGI. The CDR3 sequence: CASRLQVDTEAFF. The CDR3 DNA sequence: TGTGCCAGCAGGCTACAGGTGGACACTGAAGCTTTCTTT.

V gene TRBV2 combines with J gene TRBJ2-2; D uncertain. The V gene lost 5 bases and the J gene lost 4 bases, with 11 bases spanning the gap. The CDR3 length is 14 residues. From germline, CDR1 is SNHLY and CDR2 FYNNEI. For the CDR3, the DNA is TGTGCCAGCAGTCTTATAACAGCCACCGGGGAGCTGTTTTTT. It translates to CASSLITATGELFF.

CDR3 in DNA: TGTGCCAGTATAAGCGACAGGGCAAGCAATCAGCCCCAGCATTTT. Encoded protein: CASISDRASNQPQHF. V gene TRBV19 combines with J gene TRBJ1-5; 7 bases match TRBD1. There are 15 residues in the CDR3. Germline V gene sequence: CDR1 LNHDA, CDR2 SQIVND (reference sequence). The V gene end was trimmed by 7 bases and the J gene end by 1 base; junction bases not matched to a gene: 7.

J is TRBJ1-2 and V is TRBV27; possibly TRBD1 for D (6 bases). Germline lookup yields CDR1 MNHEY and CDR2 SMNVEV (reference sequence). Trimming cost V 3 bases and J 7 bases, with 12 bases left between them. The CDR3 covers 13 residues. This CDR3 is CASSFSGEGGYTF. CDR3 nucleotide sequence: TGTGCCAGCAGTTTTTCAGGGGAGGGTGGCTACACCTTC.

The rearrangement uses TRBV6-6 and TRBJ1-1; D unclear. CDR3 length: 15 amino acids. Germline V gene sequence: CDR1 MNHNY, CDR2 SVGAGI (reference sequence). V shed 5 bases and J shed 1 base, with 14 bases lying between them. CDR3 amino acids: CASSRGRSGNTEAFF. The CDR3 DNA sequence: TGTGCCAGCAGTCGAGGGAGGTCAGGGAACACTGAAGCTTTCTTT.

J is TRBJ1-1 and V is TRBV2; D remains ambiguous. The CDR3 loop spans 11 amino acids. V lost 8 bases, J lost 1 base, and 5 bases lay in between. Germline-derived CDR1 and CDR2 are SNHLY and FYNNEI. This chain's CDR3 is CASLQNTEAFF. CDR3 DNA: TGTGCCAGCTTACAGAACACTGAAGCTTTCTTT.

The rearrangement links TRBV11-2 to TRBJ2-5, with 7 bases lining up with TRBD1. The germline gives CDR1 SGHAT, CDR2 FQNNGV. The CDR3 sequence is 16 residues long. The junction had 14 bases not matched to a gene; V was cut back by 5 bases and J by 5 bases. The CDR3 spells CASSLLGGQPRETQYF. For the CDR3, the DNA is TGTGCCAGCAGCCTGCTAGGGGGACAGCCTCGGGAGACCCAGTACTTC.

This clone has just one count. The chain is built from TRBV5-1 and TRBJ1-1; 8 bases are shared with TRBD1. CDR3 length: 14 amino acids. Looked up from germline, CDR1 is SGHRS and CDR2 is YFSETQ. J was trimmed by 2 bases and V by 4 bases; bases with no gene match: 4. CDR3 nucleotide sequence: TGCGCCAGCAGCGTGACAGGGGACAACACTGAAGCTTTCTTT. Its protein is CASSVTGDNTEAFF.

The V call is TRBV18, the J call TRBJ1-4; 10 bases match TRBD1. Germline loops: CDR1 KGHSH, CDR2 LQKENI. The trim removed 4 bases at V and 5 bases at J, leaving 4 bases unmatched. The CDR3 is 15 amino acids. CDR3 nucleotides: TGTGCCAGCTCACGACCGGGACAGGGGAATGAAAAACTGTTTTTT. Translating gives CASSRPGQGNEKLFF.

The chain links TRBV30 to TRBJ2-5, with D unclear. Germline values: CDR1 GTSNPN, CDR2 SVGIG (reference sequence). Deletions cut 1 base from V and 3 bases from J, with 12 bases between. The CDR3 is 14 amino acids. The CDR3 is CAWSERLRKETQYF. In nucleotides, the CDR3 is TGTGCCTGGAGTGAACGACTGAGAAAAGAGACCCAGTACTTC. The full variable domain, its missing parts supplied by reference TRBV30 and TRBJ2-5, is SQTIHQWPATLVQPVGSPLSLECTVEGTSNPNLYWYRQAAGRGLQLLFYSVGIGQISSEVPQNLSASRPQDRQFILSSKKLLLSDSGFYLCAWSERLRKETQYFGPGTRLLVL.

This chain joins TRBV16 and TRBJ2-2; D is undetermined. Germline V lookup: CDR1 KGHSY, CDR2 FQNENV. The CDR3 is made up of 11 amino acids. V was cut by 3 bases and J by 7 bases, with 3 bases left in between. CDR3 coding DNA: TGTGCCAGCAGCCACAGCGGGGAGCTGTTTTTT. This codes for CASSHSGELFF.

This clone occurred many times. This chain joins TRBV6-1 and TRBJ2-7; 7 positions agree with TRBD1. Germline CDR1 reads MNHNS; CDR2 reads SASEGT. V lost 7 bases and J lost 2; bases outside the gene matches: 11. The CDR3 has 15 residues. CDR3 protein: CASTLAGTETYEQYF. CDR3 nucleotides: TGTGCCAGCACCTTGGCCGGGACAGAGACCTACGAGCAGTACTTC.